This T cell receptor beta chain was identified during a study of blood T cell repertoires in COVID-19. At the level of the study: Sites in the United States, Italy and Spain provided acute and convalescent COVID-19 samples. Sources were T cells, B-cell-depleted T cells, or PBMCs; the material itself was cDNA or gDNA.

Per the authors' pipeline: Scientists estimated how many nucleated cells there were by amplifying reference gene primers. Clones were sequenced by immunoSEQ multiplex PCR, and TCRdb holds only the in-frame ones, with some missing. That table is the source of V, J and clone size, and D and trimming were worked out from the DNA. The sample holds approximately 230,000 clones, roughly four fifths seen once. The sequenced material came from peripheral blood. This TCR was recovered from a man older than 75 with acute or convalescent COVID-19.

The CDR3 is CASTHRAGGYTEAFF. The CDR3 coding sequence is TGTGCCAGCACCCACAGGGCAGGGGGCTACACTGAAGCTTTCTTT. This chain connects TRBV6-5 to TRBJ1-1; 8 positions match TRBD1. The V gene end was trimmed by 7 bases and the J gene end by 3 bases; junction bases not matched to a gene: 10. Germline assignment: CDR1 MNHEY and CDR2 SVGAGI. The CDR3 is 15 residues long.